This T cell receptor beta chain was observed in a study of blood T cells in healthy people across ages. About this clonotype itself: Its target is not known.

Staff drew ten milliliters of peripheral blood from each donor. The authors ran a second PCR of 7 to 11 cycles using a sample-barcoded 5' primer and a J-beta primer mix. The template-switch adaptor, which had 12 random nucleotides, put a tag on each cDNA molecule. At least 2.5 million CDR3-containing paired-end reads were obtained per sample. TCRdb re-derived calls from the 5' RACE reads in MiXCR, one entry per CDR3 protein. The table lists fewer than 950,000 distinct CDR3 sequences, 30% to 45% of them singletons, with 10% to 15% in the top ten. Points from the study as a whole: Long-lived donors carried more naive CD4+ cells and greater diversity than aged donors.

The material sequenced was blood. The receptor was isolated from a man younger than 30 in good health.

The CDR3 is CASSLSSGGALQETQYF. The CDR3 DNA reads as TGTGCCAGCAGCTTAAGTAGCGGGGGTGCTCTACAAGAGACCCAGTACTTC. V and J are TRBV7-3 and TRBJ2-5; 9 bases are a match to TRBD2. Germline V CDR1 and CDR2: SGHTA, FQGTGA. V lost 1 base, J lost 2 bases, and 8 bases stayed unmatched. The CDR3 covers 17 residues.